The 21 T cell receptor beta chains in this list originate from one sample, sequenced in a study of blood T cell repertoires in COVID-19. Assay used: immunoSEQ multiplex PCR; TCRdb lists only in-frame clones, some missing. The sample comprises 100,000 to 150,000 clones, approximately 90% of which are singletons, and roughly 18% rests with the top ten. The sample was peripheral blood. These receptors all come from a man aged 45 to 65 with active or convalescent COVID-19.

This chain connects TRBV2 to TRBJ1-6; no clear D gene. The CDR3 consists of 15 residues. Trimming cost V 8 bases and J 3 bases, with 14 bases left between them. The germline V gene encodes CDR1 SNHLY and CDR2 FYNNEI. The CDR3: CASREGAGYNSPLHF. CDR3 coding DNA: TGTGCCAGCCGGGAGGGTGCGGGCTATAATTCACCCCTCCACTTT.

The genes are TRBV6-5 and TRBJ2-7, with 13 bases matching TRBD2. Germline V CDR1 and CDR2: MNHEY, SVGAGI. Trimming removed 4 bases from V and 2 bases from J; junction bases left unmatched: 5. This CDR3 comprises 16 residues. In DNA form, the CDR3 reads TGTGCCAGCAGTTCCGATACTAGCGGGAGGGCCTACGAGCAGTACTTC. Residues: CASSSDTSGRAYEQYF.

This clone was seen just once. The chain recombines TRBV3-1 (or the pseudogene TRBV3-2) with TRBJ2-5; 9 bases are shared with TRBD2. CDR1 is LGHDT, CDR2 YNNKEL, per germline (reference sequence). J was trimmed by 2 bases and V by 1 base; bases with no gene match: 5. The CDR3 extends over 16 amino acids. Written as DNA, the CDR3 is TGTGCCAGCAGCCAAGGCGCGACTAGCGGACAAGAGACCCAGTACTTC. It specifies CASSQGATSGQETQYF.

The CDR3 DNA sequence: TGTGCCAGCAGCCAACGAACAGCTACCTATGGCTACACCTTC. It is translated as CASSQRTATYGYTF. The V call is TRBV3-1 (or the pseudogene TRBV3-2), the J call TRBJ1-2; D not certain. The CDR3 spans 14 residues. Germline-derived CDR1 and CDR2 are LGHDT and YNNKEL (reference sequence). Trimming cost V 2 bases and J 4 bases, with 11 bases left between them.

This clone was counted once. The V and J genes are TRBV12-3 or TRBV12-4 and TRBJ1-2; perhaps TRBD1 as D (5 bases). Trimming stripped 5 bases from V and 2 bases from J, with 9 bases between. The CDR3 is made up of 13 amino acids. The chain's CDR3 is CASSQTANYGYTF. In DNA, the CDR3 is TGTGCCAGCAGTCAGACAGCAAACTATGGCTACACCTTC.

V and J are TRBV13 and TRBJ1-2; 9 bases map to TRBD1. This CDR3 has 14 residues. Germline CDR1 reads PRHDT; CDR2 reads FYEKMQ (reference sequence). Trimming took 3 bases from V and 5 from J; bases not matched to a gene: 4. The CDR3 reads CASSFRDRAYGYTF. CDR3 nucleotide sequence: TGTGCCAGCAGCTTCCGGGACAGGGCGTATGGCTACACCTTC.

DNA for the CDR3: TGTGCCAGCAGCCAAGATCAGGTAGAAGGTCAGCCCCAGCATTTT. Protein product: CASSQDQVEGQPQHF. The rearrangement links TRBV3-1 (or the pseudogene TRBV3-2) to TRBJ1-5, with D unclear. CDR1 LGHDT and CDR2 YNNKEL come from the germline V gene (reference sequence). V shed 0 bases and J shed 6 bases, with 12 bases lying between them. The CDR3 loop spans 15 amino acids.

The chain uses TRBV5-8 and TRBJ1-5, with D possibly being TRBD1 (5 bases). Germline CDR1 is SGHTS and CDR2 is YDEGEE. The CDR3 runs 18 residues. V gave up 4 bases and J gave up 1 base, with 21 bases separating them. CDR3 residues: CASSTVRAGRVSNQPQHF. For the CDR3, the DNA is TGTGCCAGCAGCACCGTGCGTGCTGGCAGGGTGAGCAATCAGCCCCAGCATTTT.

This rearrangement joins TRBV4-2 to TRBJ2-5; perhaps TRBD1 as D (6 bases). This CDR3 contains 12 residues. From germline, CDR1 is LGHNA and CDR2 YNFKEQ. V lost 4 bases and J 9 bases, leaving 12 bases between the germline ends. The CDR3, as DNA: TGTGCCAGCAGCCTGGGGGCGGAGGCCCAGTACTTC. Amino acids: CASSLGAEAQYF.

The count of this clone is one. This sequence joins TRBV7-8 and TRBJ2-1; no reliable D call. The germline V gene encodes CDR1 SGHVS and CDR2 FQNEAQ. Trimming pared 1 base from V and 2 bases from J, leaving 9 bases between. The CDR3 runs 15 residues. CDR3 nucleotides: TGTGCCAGCAGCTTAGACTTGATAACCTACAATGAGCAGTTCTTC. As protein: CASSLDLITYNEQFF. The full variable domain, its missing parts supplied by reference TRBV7-8 and TRBJ2-1, is GAGVSQSPRYKVAKRGQDVALRCDPISGHVSLFWYQQALGQGPEFLTYFQNEAQLDKSGLPSDRFFAERPEGSVSTLKIQRTQQEDSAVYLCASSLDLITYNEQFFGPGTRLTVL.

The gene calls are TRBV2 and TRBJ1-6; 10 bases align to TRBD1. CDR1 and CDR2 (germline): SNHLY, FYNNEI. The V gene end was trimmed by 11 bases and the J gene end by 9 bases; junction bases not matched to a gene: 10. The CDR3 is 14 amino acids. CDR3 loop: CAGDRGRGSSPLHF. The CDR3 nucleotides read TGTGCCGGGGACAGGGGACGAGGTAGTTCACCCCTCCACTTT.

The sample holds one count of this clone. The rearrangement links TRBV29-1 to TRBJ2-3, with a possible D match to TRBD1 (6 bases). Trimming shortened V by 0 bases and J by 4 bases, and 23 bases separated the two germline ends. CDR1 is SQVTM and CDR2 is ANQGSEA in the germline V gene. The CDR3 contains 18 residues. DNA of the CDR3: TGCAGCGTTGAAGATTGGACAGCTCGGTTAGGGGTATCAGATACGCAGTATTTT. Translating it yields CSVEDWTARLGVSDTQYF.

The chain combines TRBV11-2 with TRBJ2-1; 7 bases are a match to TRBD2. CDR3 size: 16 residues. Germline CDR1 and CDR2: SGHAT and FQNNGV. Germline trimming cut 0 bases from V and 2 bases from J; bases unmatched to any gene: 4. Here the CDR3 DNA reads TGTGCCAGCAGCTTAGATTCGGCGGGAGCCTACAATGAGCAGTTCTTC. Residues: CASSLDSAGAYNEQFF.

V is TRBV4-2 and J is TRBJ2-3; 7 bases agree with TRBD2. J gave up 0 bases and V 6 bases, and 15 bases lay outside the gene matches. The germline gives CDR1 LGHNA, CDR2 YNFKEQ. This CDR3 has 18 residues. The CDR3 reads CASSPELARSLSTDTQYF. CDR3 nucleotides: TGTGCCAGCAGTCCTGAACTAGCGAGATCATTGAGCACAGATACGCAGTATTTT.

The chain links TRBV28 to TRBJ1-5; D remains unclear. The CDR3 is 15 amino acids. Germline V gives CDR1 MDHEN, CDR2 SYDVKM. V was pared by 6 bases and J by 5 bases, with 17 bases between. The CDR3 DNA reads TGTGCCAGCAGACCCGGAGGAGTATCGGATCAGCCCCAGCATTTT. Protein sequence: CASRPGGVSDQPQHF.

The chain has TRBV28 and TRBJ2-7; the D gene is possibly TRBD1 (7 bases). The CDR3 sequence is 14 residues long. Deletions cut 5 bases from V and 5 bases from J, with 16 bases between. Germline-derived CDR1 and CDR2 are MDHEN and SYDVKM. The CDR3 DNA reads as TGTGCCAGCAGTCGGGCAGGGGGGAGAAACGAGCAGTACTTC. Protein sequence: CASSRAGGRNEQYF. The full variable domain, in which reference TRBV28 and TRBJ2-7 provide the parts outside the CDR3, is DVKVTQSSRYLVKRTGEKVFLECVQDMDHENMFWYRQDPGLGLRLIYFSYDVKMKEKGDIPEGYSVSREKKERFSLILESASTNQTSMYLCASSRAGGRNEQYFGPGTRLTVT.

The rearrangement links TRBV4-1 to TRBJ2-7; 8 positions agree with TRBD1. The CDR3 loop spans 18 amino acids. Germline V gene sequence: CDR1 MGHRA, CDR2 YSYEKL. J lost 2 bases, V lost 0 bases, and 12 bases had no gene match. DNA of the CDR3: TGCGCCAGCAGCCAAGATGGTGACCCTGGGACAGGAACCTACGAGCAGTACTTC. Amino acids: CASSQDGDPGTGTYEQYF.

The chain joins TRBV2 to TRBJ2-7, with D maybe TRBD2 (7 bases). The CDR3 has 15 amino acids. Trimming took 5 bases from V and 3 from J, leaving 17 bases between them. In germline, CDR1 is SNHLY, CDR2 FYNNEI. CDR3 residues: CASSSFGGANYEQYF. CDR3 coding DNA: TGTGCCAGCAGTTCCTTTGGGGGGGCTAACTACGAGCAGTACTTC.

The chain employs TRBV24-1 and TRBJ1-5; D uncertain. Germline V gene lookup returns CDR1 KGHDR and CDR2 SFDVKD. There are 14 residues in the CDR3. V shed 1 base and J shed 2 bases, with 5 bases lying between them. The CDR3 DNA reads TGTGCCACCAGTGATTTAGCGGGCAATCAGCCCCAGCATTTT. Translated, it gives CATSDLAGNQPQHF.

In its sample, this clone was seen once. This chain links TRBV27 with TRBJ2-1, with D perhaps matching TRBD1 (6 bases). The germline CDR1 and CDR2 sequences are MNHEY and SMNVEV (reference sequence). This CDR3 comprises 14 residues. Between the trimmed V and J ends, which lost 3 bases and 7 bases, there was a span of 13 bases. The CDR3 DNA follows: TGTGCCAGCAGTTTCCCGCAGGGGTGGAATGAGCAGTTCTTC. Translation gives CASSFPQGWNEQFF.

V gene TRBV3-1 (or the pseudogene TRBV3-2) combines with J gene TRBJ2-7; 7 nucleotides line up with TRBD1. This CDR3 contains 13 residues. CDR1 and CDR2 from the germline V gene are LGHDT and YNNKEL (reference sequence). J was trimmed by 3 bases and V by 5 bases; bases with no gene match: 4. CDR3 protein: CASSEGQHYEQYF. CDR3 nucleotide sequence: TGTGCCAGCAGCGAGGGACAGCACTACGAGCAGTACTTC.